The clone carrying this T cell receptor beta chain was seen only a few times. Its target is unknown. The data originate from a study of T cell responses to AZD1222 COVID-19 vaccine. Study background: Pooled together were second doses at about 4 or about 12 weeks. Regarding the study as a whole: CD4 TCRs associated with vaccination spanned spike, dominating at 160-218 and 743-854. At baseline, seropositivity was found in only a handful of AZD1222 recipients. The donor cohort was predominantly white British with a female majority, and clonal diversity may have been underestimated.

The germline V gene encodes CDR1 DFQATT and CDR2 SNEGSKA (reference sequence). Deletions cut 3 bases from V and 0 bases from J, with 6 bases between. This CDR3 region has 14 residues. Sequenced by immunoSEQ multiplex PCR; TCRdb stores in-frame clones only, minus some. The table includes roughly 120,000 clones, approximately 85% detected once. This sequence joins TRBV20-1 and TRBJ2-6; D is uncertain. The origin of this receptor is an adult in good health. Sequenced material: peripheral blood, taken on day 0 of AZD1222 vaccination. The CDR3 reads CSASTASGANVLTF. CDR3 DNA: TGCAGTGCTAGTACCGCCTCTGGGGCCAACGTCCTGACTTTC.